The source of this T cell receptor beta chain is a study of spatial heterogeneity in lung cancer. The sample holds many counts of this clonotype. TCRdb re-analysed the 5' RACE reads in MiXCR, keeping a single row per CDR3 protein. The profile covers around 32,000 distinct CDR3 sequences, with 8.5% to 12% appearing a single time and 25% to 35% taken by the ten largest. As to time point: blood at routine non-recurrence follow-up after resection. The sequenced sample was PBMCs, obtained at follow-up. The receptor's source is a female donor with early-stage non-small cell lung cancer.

In DNA, the CDR3 is TGTGCCAGCATCCACTTAGCGGGGGGTGCCTACGAGCAGTACTTC. It yields the protein CASIHLAGGAYEQYF. The genes are TRBV27 and TRBJ2-7, with 10 bases fitting TRBD2. Germline assignment: CDR1 MNHEY and CDR2 SMNVEV (reference sequence). The length of the CDR3 is 15 residues. V was pared by 7 bases and J by 2 bases, with 8 bases of the junction left unmatched.